This is a list of T cell receptor beta chains from one sample in a study of Ad26.COV2.S vaccination and SARS-CoV-2 variants. The repertoire was sequenced with immunoSEQ multiplex PCR; TCRdb's copy has only in-frame clones and lacks some. This sample has hundreds of thousands of clones, with roughly 90% found just once. Source: peripheral blood, taken in a trial of Ad26.COV2.S vaccine versus placebo. The receptors were sampled from a person aged 18-60 years who received the Ad26.COV2.S COVID-19 vaccine or a placebo. Both conserved end residues are part of each CDR3. Where a row states a size, it is once, few, many or the class of an expanded clone; other rows omit it.

size,J,V,CDR3
-,TRBJ2-7,TRBV28,CASSLLGTGEQYF
-,TRBJ2-5,TRBV6-5,CASSSGGETQYF
-,TRBJ2-3,TRBV5-1,CASSPGEGATDTQYF
-,TRBJ2-1,TRBV7-2,CASSLVGQGSGEQFF
-,TRBJ2-7,TRBV10-3,CAISGGYEQYF
-,TRBJ2-7,TRBV19,CASSIAAGGYEQYF
-,TRBJ2-7,TRBV4-2,CASSQEAGTHYEQYF
-,TRBJ1-3,TRBV5-4,CASSLALGGNTIYF
-,TRBJ1-3,TRBV6-5,CASYNSGNTIYF
-,TRBJ2-5,TRBV5-6,CASSLRWRYQETQYF
-,TRBJ2-5,TRBV18,CASSPGAAEETQYF
-,TRBJ2-3,TRBV18,CASTPTGQGAADTQYF
-,TRBJ2-3,TRBV5-1,CASFQPNTDTQYF
-,TRBJ2-6,TRBV5-4,CASSLARSGANVLTF
-,TRBJ1-2,TRBV6-5,CASSSGPQGNYGYTF
-,TRBJ2-7,TRBV7-8,CASSLVGQGFNEQYF
-,TRBJ1-3,TRBV3-1/TRBV3-2,CASSQGGNTIYF
-,TRBJ2-2,TRBV5-1,CASSRGPSSGELFF
-,TRBJ2-7,TRBV18,CASSPRGLGGGRAEQYF
-,TRBJ2-7,TRBV11-2,CASSLVGGTGGPKWQYF
once,TRBJ2-1,TRBV15,CATSKAADGSDEQFF
-,TRBJ2-1,TRBV11-2,CASSPDRYNEQFF
-,TRBJ1-2,TRBV5-1,CASSLGRTGASNYGYTF
-,TRBJ1-2,TRBV6-5,CASSPSSVYGYTF
-,TRBJ1-2,TRBV19,CASSTNPRNRGDYGYTF